This TCR beta chain was found in a study of blood T cell repertoires in COVID-19. The wider study: In each case, the material was cDNA or gDNA derived from T cells, B-cell-depleted T cells, or PBMCs.

This clone was counted once. Seattle participants joined during active infection and were tracked over time. In the original analysis: Estimation of nucleated cell counts was performed using reference gene primer amplification. Profiling relied on immunoSEQ multiplex PCR, and the TCRdb table lists in-frame clones only, not all of them. That table furnishes V, J and clone size, whereas the DNA furnished D and trimming. The sample includes about 250,000 clones, 86% of them seen just once. Sequencing was performed on peripheral blood. This receptor was obtained from a woman aged 80 or over with COVID-19, enrolled during active disease.

DNA for the CDR3: TGTGCCAGCAGCTTGTCCGGGACAGGGGCTAACTATGGCTACACCTTC. As protein: CASSLSGTGANYGYTF. This chain connects TRBV3-1 (or the pseudogene TRBV3-2) to TRBJ1-2; 10 bases match TRBD1. The V and J ends lost 5 bases and 0 bases, in that order; junction bases with no gene match: 6. The CDR3 has 16 residues. Germline values: CDR1 LGHDT, CDR2 YNNKEL (reference sequence).